This TCR beta chain was retrieved from a study of T cells after posttransplantation cyclophosphamide. Clones were read by immunoSEQ multiplex PCR, and TCRdb kept only the in-frame ones, dropping some. Altogether about 36,000 clones were found in the sample, and no singletons occur. This clone was seen repeatedly, ten times or more. Input material: PBMCs. The sequence was collected from a girl between 5 and 17 years old in good health, CMV-negative, and a related stem cell transplant donor.

DNA of the CDR3: TGTGCCAGCAGCCCTCTTGTCTCCTTTAATGAGCAGTTCTTC. This sequence encodes CASSPLVSFNEQFF. V and J are TRBV7-2 and TRBJ2-1, with D uncertain. CDR1 is SGHTA and CDR2 is FQGNSA in the germline V gene. The germline V and J ends were trimmed by 5 bases and 7 bases, with 15 bases remaining between them. The CDR3 runs 14 residues. The full variable domain, its missing parts supplied by reference TRBV7-2 and TRBJ2-1, is GAGVSQSPSNKVTEKGKDVELRCDPISGHTALYWYRQSLGQGLEFLIYFQGNSAPDKSGLPSDRFSAERTGGSVSTLTIQRTQQEDSAVYLCASSPLVSFNEQFFGPGTRLTVL.